This is a list of T cell receptor beta chains from one sample in a study of CD8+ T cells in alopecia areata. Profiled with immunoSEQ multiplex PCR; TCRdb holds only in-frame clones, not every one. The sample carries fewer than 250,000 clones, more than 50% recorded once. Sequences were derived from CD4+ T cells sorted from blood, sampled at week 24, from a patient treated with tofacitinib. The source of these receptors is a human donor with alopecia areata. Both conserved end residues are part of each CDR3. D genes are given only for firm matches. Clone size is not always given. Where it is, it says once, few, many or a class for expanded clones.

V gene: TRBV30
D gene: .
clone size: .
CDR3 length: 13
J gene: TRBJ2-5
CDR3 protein: CAWSAGTLETQYF
CDR3 DNA: TGTGCCTGGAGTGCCGGGACGTTAGAGACCCAGTACTTC

V gene: TRBV29-1
D gene: .
clone size: .
CDR3 length: 13
J gene: TRBJ1-1
CDR3 protein: CSVESRLNTEAFF
CDR3 DNA: TGCAGCGTTGAATCGAGACTGAACACTGAAGCTTTCTTT

V gene: TRBV29-1
D gene: TRBD1
clone size: .
CDR3 length: 14
J gene: TRBJ2-7
CDR3 protein: CSVVRDRDSYEQYF
CDR3 DNA: TGCAGCGTTGTACGGGACAGGGACTCCTACGAGCAGTACTTC

V gene: TRBV30
D gene: .
clone size: .
CDR3 length: 14
J gene: TRBJ1-5
CDR3 protein: CAWSVRRDNQPQHF
CDR3 DNA: TGTGCCTGGAGTGTACGGAGGGACAATCAGCCCCAGCATTTT

V gene: TRBV2
D gene: TRBD1
clone size: .
CDR3 length: 15
J gene: TRBJ2-1
CDR3 protein: CASSVTGAPYNEQFF
CDR3 DNA: TGTGCCAGCAGCGTTACAGGGGCCCCATACAATGAGCAGTTCTTC

V gene: TRBV29-1
D gene: .
clone size: .
CDR3 length: 12
J gene: TRBJ2-7
CDR3 protein: CSVVGRAYEQYF
CDR3 DNA: TGCAGCGTTGTGGGCAGGGCCTACGAGCAGTACTTC

V gene: TRBV4-3
D gene: TRBD1
clone size: .
CDR3 length: 13
J gene: TRBJ1-2
CDR3 protein: CASSPQGAGGYTF
CDR3 DNA: TGCGCCAGCAGCCCGCAGGGGGCGGGAGGCTACACCTTC

V gene: TRBV6-5
D gene: .
clone size: few
CDR3 length: 14
J gene: TRBJ1-5
CDR3 protein: CASSYREGNQPQHF
CDR3 DNA: TGTGCCAGCAGTTACCGGGAGGGCAATCAGCCCCAGCATTTT

V gene: TRBV2
D gene: TRBD1
clone size: .
CDR3 length: 13
J gene: TRBJ1-2
CDR3 protein: CASLEGQRYGYTF
CDR3 DNA: TGTGCCAGCTTAGAGGGACAGCGCTATGGCTACACCTTC

V gene: TRBV7-9
D gene: .
clone size: .
CDR3 length: 14
J gene: TRBJ1-1
CDR3 protein: CASSLARWNTEAFF
CDR3 DNA: TGTGCCAGCAGCTTAGCGAGATGGAACACTGAAGCTTTCTTT

V gene: TRBV14
D gene: .
clone size: .
CDR3 length: 11
J gene: TRBJ2-1
CDR3 protein: CASSRWDEQFF
CDR3 DNA: TGTGCCAGCAGCCGGTGGGATGAGCAGTTCTTC

V gene: TRBV6-5
D gene: .
clone size: few
CDR3 length: 13
J gene: TRBJ1-1
CDR3 protein: CATLPPGYTEAFF
CDR3 DNA: TGTGCCACCCTCCCGCCGGGCTACACTGAAGCTTTCTTT

V gene: TRBV19
D gene: .
clone size: .
CDR3 length: 14
J gene: TRBJ2-1
CDR3 protein: CASSNRARGNEQFF
CDR3 DNA: TGTGCCAGTAGTAACCGGGCCCGTGGCAATGAGCAGTTCTTC

V gene: TRBV11-3
D gene: .
clone size: once
CDR3 length: 15
J gene: TRBJ1-1
CDR3 protein: CASSPEVGGNTEAFF
CDR3 DNA: TGTGCCAGCAGCCCGGAGGTCGGGGGGAACACTGAAGCTTTCTTT

V gene: TRBV6-6
D gene: .
clone size: .
CDR3 length: 13
J gene: TRBJ1-2
CDR3 protein: CASSYRVHYGYTF
CDR3 DNA: TGTGCCAGCAGTTACAGGGTTCACTATGGCTACACCTTC

V gene: TRBV7-8
D gene: .
clone size: .
CDR3 length: 15
J gene: TRBJ2-3
CDR3 protein: CASSLASVRTDTQYF
CDR3 DNA: TGTGCCAGCAGCCTCGCTAGCGTGCGCACAGATACGCAGTATTTT

V gene: TRBV2
D gene: .
clone size: .
CDR3 length: 13
J gene: TRBJ2-2
CDR3 protein: CASSGQATGELFF
CDR3 DNA: TGTGCCAGCAGTGGACAAGCCACCGGGGAGCTGTTTTTT

V gene: TRBV9
D gene: TRBD2
clone size: few
CDR3 length: 18
J gene: TRBJ2-1
CDR3 protein: CASSVDGGGLDSYNEQFF
CDR3 DNA: TGTGCCAGCAGCGTAGACGGCGGGGGGCTAGACTCCTACAATGAGCAGTTCTTC

V gene: TRBV11-2
D gene: TRBD1
clone size: .
CDR3 length: 15
J gene: TRBJ2-7
CDR3 protein: CASSPSGTGIYEQYF
CDR3 DNA: TGTGCCAGCAGCCCAAGCGGGACAGGGATCTACGAGCAGTACTTC

V gene: TRBV5-1
D gene: TRBD1
clone size: .
CDR3 length: 15
J gene: TRBJ2-5
CDR3 protein: CASSLTTGVQETQYF
CDR3 DNA: TGCGCCAGCAGCTTAACAACAGGGGTCCAAGAGACCCAGTACTTC

V gene: TRBV5-4
D gene: .
clone size: .
CDR3 length: 14
J gene: TRBJ2-5
CDR3 protein: CASSHGTRQETQYF
CDR3 DNA: TGTGCCAGCAGCCACGGGACTCGCCAAGAGACCCAGTACTTC

V gene: TRBV7-2
D gene: .
clone size: .
CDR3 length: 13
J gene: TRBJ2-3
CDR3 protein: CASSRDSTDTQYF
CDR3 DNA: TGTGCCAGCAGCAGGGACAGCACAGATACGCAGTATTTT

V gene: TRBV29-1
D gene: TRBD2
clone size: .
CDR3 length: 15
J gene: TRBJ2-3
CDR3 protein: CSVDPLGGGTDTQYF
CDR3 DNA: TGCAGCGTTGACCCATTGGGCGGGGGGACAGATACGCAGTATTTT

V gene: TRBV15
D gene: .
clone size: .
CDR3 length: 13
J gene: TRBJ1-5
CDR3 protein: CATARLANQPQHF
CDR3 DNA: TGTGCCACCGCACGACTAGCCAATCAGCCCCAGCATTTT

V gene: TRBV30
D gene: .
clone size: .
CDR3 length: 13
J gene: TRBJ2-7
CDR3 protein: CAWSASDQGEQYF
CDR3 DNA: TGTGCCTGGAGTGCCTCGGACCAAGGCGAGCAGTACTTC

V gene: TRBV15
D gene: .
clone size: .
CDR3 length: 13
J gene: TRBJ1-2
CDR3 protein: CATSRVGAPGYTF
CDR3 DNA: TGTGCCACCAGCAGAGTTGGGGCTCCTGGCTACACCTTC

V gene: TRBV6-5
D gene: .
clone size: .
CDR3 length: 13
J gene: TRBJ1-1
CDR3 protein: CASSPRVGAEAFF
CDR3 DNA: TGTGCCAGCAGTCCCCGGGTGGGAGCTGAAGCTTTCTTT

V gene: TRBV7-6
D gene: TRBD2
clone size: few
CDR3 length: 15
J gene: TRBJ2-5
CDR3 protein: CASSPGTSGEGTQYF
CDR3 DNA: TGTGCCAGCAGCCCAGGGACTAGCGGTGAGGGGACCCAGTACTTC

V gene: TRBV14
D gene: .
clone size: .
CDR3 length: 15
J gene: TRBJ2-1
CDR3 protein: CASSPQVGGSNEQFF
CDR3 DNA: TGTGCCAGCAGCCCCCAGGTGGGGGGCTCCAATGAGCAGTTCTTC

V gene: TRBV30
D gene: .
clone size: .
CDR3 length: 13
J gene: TRBJ1-1
CDR3 protein: CAWSVLRGGRAFF
CDR3 DNA: TGTGCCTGGAGTGTACTCAGGGGAGGGAGGGCTTTCTTT

V gene: TRBV29-1
D gene: .
clone size: .
CDR3 length: 14
J gene: TRBJ1-1
CDR3 protein: CSVRSVDWETEAFF
CDR3 DNA: TGCAGCGTGCGATCCGTTGACTGGGAGACTGAAGCTTTCTTT

V gene: TRBV4-1
D gene: .
clone size: .
CDR3 length: 14
J gene: TRBJ2-3
CDR3 protein: CASSPGGLTDTQYF
CDR3 DNA: TGCGCCAGCAGCCCGGGGGGCCTGACAGATACGCAGTATTTT

V gene: TRBV4-3
D gene: .
clone size: .
CDR3 length: 13
J gene: TRBJ1-1
CDR3 protein: CASSRQSGTEAFF
CDR3 DNA: TGCGCCAGCAGCAGACAGTCCGGGACAGAAGCTTTCTTT